The clone carrying this TCR beta chain was seen only once. The data originate from a study of blood T cell repertoires in COVID-19. On the study more broadly: The cDNA or gDNA used as material had been derived from T cells, B-cell-depleted T cells, or PBMCs.

Germline V lookup: CDR1 SGHTA, CDR2 FQGTGA. V was shortened by 6 bases and J by 3 bases, with 11 bases between the two germline ends. The CDR3 totals 13 residues. TCRdb's copy holds only in-frame clones and misses some; the assay was immunoSEQ multiplex PCR. The sample holds about 360,000 clones, approximately 86% seen once. The rearrangement joins TRBV7-3 to TRBJ2-5; a possible D gene is TRBD2 (5 bases). The receptor was isolated from a human donor in a cohort sampled during active COVID-19. Input material: peripheral blood. The CDR3 DNA follows: TGTGCCAGCAGTCGTAGCGCAGAAGAGACCCAGTACTTC. It codes for CASSRSAEETQYF.